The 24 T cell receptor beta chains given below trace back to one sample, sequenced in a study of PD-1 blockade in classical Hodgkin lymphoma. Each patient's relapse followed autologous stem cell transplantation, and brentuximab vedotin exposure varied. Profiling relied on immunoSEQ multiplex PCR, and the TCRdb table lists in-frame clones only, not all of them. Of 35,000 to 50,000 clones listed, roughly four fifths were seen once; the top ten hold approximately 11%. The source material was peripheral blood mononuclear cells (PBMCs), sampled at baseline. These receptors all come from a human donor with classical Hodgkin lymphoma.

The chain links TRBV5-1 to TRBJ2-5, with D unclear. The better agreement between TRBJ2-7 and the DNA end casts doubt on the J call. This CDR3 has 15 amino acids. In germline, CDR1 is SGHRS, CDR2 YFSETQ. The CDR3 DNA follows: TGCGCCAGCAGATTCCTTGGCGCCAACTCCTACGAGCAGTACTTC. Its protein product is CASRFLGANSYEQYF.

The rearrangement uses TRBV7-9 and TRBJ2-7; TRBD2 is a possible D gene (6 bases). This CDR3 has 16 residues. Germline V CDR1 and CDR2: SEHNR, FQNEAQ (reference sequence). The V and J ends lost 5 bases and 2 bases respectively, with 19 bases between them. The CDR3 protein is CASSGGLGRAAYEQYF. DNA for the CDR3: TGTGCCAGCAGCGGGGGGTTGGGCAGGGCGGCCTACGAGCAGTACTTC.

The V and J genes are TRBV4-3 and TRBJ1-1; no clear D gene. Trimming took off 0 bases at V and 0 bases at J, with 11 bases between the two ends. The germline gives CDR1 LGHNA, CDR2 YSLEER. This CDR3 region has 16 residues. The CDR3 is CASSQDWRVMNTEAFF. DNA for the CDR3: TGCGCCAGCAGCCAAGATTGGCGGGTCATGAACACTGAAGCTTTCTTT.

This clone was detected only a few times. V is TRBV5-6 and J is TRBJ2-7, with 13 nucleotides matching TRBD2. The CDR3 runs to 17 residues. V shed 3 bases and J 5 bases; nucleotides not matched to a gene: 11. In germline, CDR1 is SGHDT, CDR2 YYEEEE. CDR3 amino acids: CASSSGGSGLAGHEQYF. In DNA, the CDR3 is TGTGCCAGCAGCTCCGGAGGCTCGGGACTAGCGGGACACGAGCAGTACTTC. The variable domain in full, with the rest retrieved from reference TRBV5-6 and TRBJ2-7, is DAGVTQSPTHLIKTRGQQVTLRCSPKSGHDTVSWYQQALGQGPQFIFQYYEEEERQRGNFPDRFSGHQFPNYSSELNVNALLLGDSALYLCASSSGGSGLAGHEQYFGPGTRLTVT.

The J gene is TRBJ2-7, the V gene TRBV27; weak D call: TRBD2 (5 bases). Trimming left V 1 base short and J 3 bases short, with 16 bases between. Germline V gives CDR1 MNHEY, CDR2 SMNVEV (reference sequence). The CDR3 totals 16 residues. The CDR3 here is CASSLFTSRGYYEQYF. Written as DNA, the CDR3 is TGTGCCAGCAGTTTATTCACATCACGCGGGTACTACGAGCAGTACTTC.

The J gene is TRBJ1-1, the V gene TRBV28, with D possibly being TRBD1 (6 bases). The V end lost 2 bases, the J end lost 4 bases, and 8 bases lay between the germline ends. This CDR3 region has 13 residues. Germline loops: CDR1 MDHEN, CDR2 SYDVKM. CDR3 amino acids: CASSLGDTTEAFF. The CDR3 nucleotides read TGTGCCAGCAGTTTAGGGGACACCACTGAAGCTTTCTTT.

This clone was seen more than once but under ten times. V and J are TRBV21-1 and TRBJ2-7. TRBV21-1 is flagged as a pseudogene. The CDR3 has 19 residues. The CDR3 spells CASSPTGVLGAHFSYEQYF. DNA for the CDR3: TGTGCCAGCAGCCCCACCGGGGTGTTAGGGGCTCACTTTTCCTACGAGCAGTACTTC.

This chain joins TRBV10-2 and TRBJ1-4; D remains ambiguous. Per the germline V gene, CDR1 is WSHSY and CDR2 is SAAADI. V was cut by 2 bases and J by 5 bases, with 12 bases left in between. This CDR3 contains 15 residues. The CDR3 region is CASSEGPGLNEKLFF. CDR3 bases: TGCGCCAGCAGTGAGGGACCGGGATTAAATGAAAAACTGTTTTTT.

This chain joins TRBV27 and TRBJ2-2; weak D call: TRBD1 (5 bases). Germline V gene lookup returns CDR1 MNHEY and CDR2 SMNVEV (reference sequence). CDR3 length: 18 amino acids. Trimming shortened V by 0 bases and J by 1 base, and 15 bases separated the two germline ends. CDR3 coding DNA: TGTGCCAGCAGTTTATCACCCACTCCTACAGGGAACACCGGGGAGCTGTTTTTT. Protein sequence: CASSLSPTPTGNTGELFF.

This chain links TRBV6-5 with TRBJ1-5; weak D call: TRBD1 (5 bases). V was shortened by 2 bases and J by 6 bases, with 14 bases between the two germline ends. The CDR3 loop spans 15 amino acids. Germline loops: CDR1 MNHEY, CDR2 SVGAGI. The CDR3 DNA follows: TGTGCCAGCAGTTACGGGCAGGGATTTCGTCAGCCCCAGCATTTT. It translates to CASSYGQGFRQPQHF.

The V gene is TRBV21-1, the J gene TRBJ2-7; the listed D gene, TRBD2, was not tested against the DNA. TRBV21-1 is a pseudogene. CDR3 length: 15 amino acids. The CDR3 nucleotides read TGTGCCAGCAGCAAAAAGCCGGGAGGGCGGGGGGAGCAGTACTTC. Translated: CASSKKPGGRGEQYF.

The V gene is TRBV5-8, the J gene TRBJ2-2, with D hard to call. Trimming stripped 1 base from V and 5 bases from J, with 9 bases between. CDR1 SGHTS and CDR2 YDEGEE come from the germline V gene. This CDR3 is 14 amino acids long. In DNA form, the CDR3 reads TGTGCCAGCAGCTTGCTCCCCAGAACCGGGGAGCTGTTTTTT. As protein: CASSLLPRTGELFF.

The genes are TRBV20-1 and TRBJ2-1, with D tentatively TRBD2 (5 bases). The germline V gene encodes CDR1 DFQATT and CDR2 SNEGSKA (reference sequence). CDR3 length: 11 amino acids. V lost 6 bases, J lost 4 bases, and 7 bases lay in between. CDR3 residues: CSAAGYNEQFF. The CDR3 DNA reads TGCAGTGCGGCGGGTTACAATGAGCAGTTCTTC.

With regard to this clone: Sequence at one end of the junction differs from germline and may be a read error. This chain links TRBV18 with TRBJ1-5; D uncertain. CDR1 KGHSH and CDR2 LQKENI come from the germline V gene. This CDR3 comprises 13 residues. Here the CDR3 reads CASSPEGNRPQHF. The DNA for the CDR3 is TGTGCCAGCTCACCCGAGGGCAATCGGCCCCAGCATTTT.

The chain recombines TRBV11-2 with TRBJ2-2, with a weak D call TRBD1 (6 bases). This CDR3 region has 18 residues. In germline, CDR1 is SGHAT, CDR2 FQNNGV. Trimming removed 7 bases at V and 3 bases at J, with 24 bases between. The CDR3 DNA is TGTGCCAGCACCCGCCCAGACAGGCCTTACCTTTACACCGGGGAGCTGTTTTTT. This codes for CASTRPDRPYLYTGELFF.

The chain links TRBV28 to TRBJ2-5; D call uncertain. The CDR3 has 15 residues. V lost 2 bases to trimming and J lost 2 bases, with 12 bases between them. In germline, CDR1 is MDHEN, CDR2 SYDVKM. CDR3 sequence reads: CASSLRFGEQETQYF. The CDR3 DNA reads TGTGCCAGCAGTTTAAGGTTCGGAGAACAAGAGACCCAGTACTTC.

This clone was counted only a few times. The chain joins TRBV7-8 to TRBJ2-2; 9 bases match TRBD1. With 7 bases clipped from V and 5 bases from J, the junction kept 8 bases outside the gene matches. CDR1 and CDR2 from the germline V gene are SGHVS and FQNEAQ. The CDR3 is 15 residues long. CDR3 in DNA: TGTGCCAGCACCTACCGACAGGGGGGGACCGGGGAGCTGTTTTTT. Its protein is CASTYRQGGTGELFF. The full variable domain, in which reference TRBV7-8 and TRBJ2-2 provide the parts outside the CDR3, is GAGVSQSPRYKVAKRGQDVALRCDPISGHVSLFWYQQALGQGPEFLTYFQNEAQLDKSGLPSDRFFAERPEGSVSTLKIQRTQQEDSAVYLCASTYRQGGTGELFFGEGSRLTVL.

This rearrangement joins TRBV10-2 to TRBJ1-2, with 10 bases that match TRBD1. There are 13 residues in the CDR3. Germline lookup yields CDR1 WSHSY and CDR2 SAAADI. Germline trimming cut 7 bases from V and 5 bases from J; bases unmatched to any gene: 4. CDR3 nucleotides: TGCGCCAGCAAGGACAGGGGGGGGTATGGCTACACCTTC. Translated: CASKDRGGYGYTF.

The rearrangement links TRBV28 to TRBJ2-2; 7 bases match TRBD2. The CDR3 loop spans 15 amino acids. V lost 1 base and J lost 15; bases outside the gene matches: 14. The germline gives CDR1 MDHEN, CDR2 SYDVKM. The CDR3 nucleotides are TGTGCCAGCAGTTTATTTGGAGCGGGACCCCCGTTTATGTTTTTT. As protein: CASSLFGAGPPFMFF.

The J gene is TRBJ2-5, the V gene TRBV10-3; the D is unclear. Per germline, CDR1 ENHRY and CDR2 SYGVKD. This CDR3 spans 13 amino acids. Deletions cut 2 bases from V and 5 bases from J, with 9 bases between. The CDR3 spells CAISEDLRETQYF. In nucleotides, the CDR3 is TGTGCCATCAGTGAGGACTTGAGGGAGACCCAGTACTTC.

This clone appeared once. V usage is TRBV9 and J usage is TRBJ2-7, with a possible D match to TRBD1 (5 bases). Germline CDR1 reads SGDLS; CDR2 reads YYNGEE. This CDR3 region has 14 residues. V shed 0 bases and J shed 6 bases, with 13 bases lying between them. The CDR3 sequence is CASSVAPAQGEQYF. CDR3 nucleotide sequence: TGTGCCAGCAGCGTAGCCCCCGCTCAGGGCGAGCAGTACTTC.

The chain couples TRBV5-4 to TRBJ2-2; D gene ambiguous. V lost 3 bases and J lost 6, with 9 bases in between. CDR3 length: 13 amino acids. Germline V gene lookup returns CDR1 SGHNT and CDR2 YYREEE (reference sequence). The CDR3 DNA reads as TGTGCCAGCAGCTCGAGTTGGGCCGGGGAGCTGTTTTTT. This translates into CASSSSWAGELFF.

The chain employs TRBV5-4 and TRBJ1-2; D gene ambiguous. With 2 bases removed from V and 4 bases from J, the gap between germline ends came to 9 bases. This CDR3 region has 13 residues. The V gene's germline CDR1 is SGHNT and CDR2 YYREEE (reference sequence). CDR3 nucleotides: TGTGCCAGCAGCTTCGCCCTCAGCTATGGCTACACCTTC. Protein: CASSFALSYGYTF.

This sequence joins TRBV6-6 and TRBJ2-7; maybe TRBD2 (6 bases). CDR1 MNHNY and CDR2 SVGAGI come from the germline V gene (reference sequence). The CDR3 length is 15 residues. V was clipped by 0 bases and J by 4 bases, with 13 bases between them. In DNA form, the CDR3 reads TGTGCCAGCAGTTACTCCTGGGGTAGCGGTTACGAGCAGTACTTC. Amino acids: CASSYSWGSGYEQYF.